This is a list of T cell receptor beta chains from one sample in a study of blood T cells in healthy people across ages. Each CDR3 protein is one row after TCRdb ran MiXCR on the 5' RACE reads. The table has 1.5 million to 2 million distinct CDR3 sequences, roughly 27% seen once. Sequences were obtained from blood. The receptors come from a woman aged 25-40 years in good health. Each CDR3 is given with its conserved first and last residue. A D gene is named only where the DNA matches it firmly. The listing skips clone size in some rows; elsewhere it reads once, few, many or a size class.

j_call d_call v_call cdr3_length clone_size cdr3_aa cdr3_nt
TRBJ1-6 - TRBV7-3 9 - CATNSPLHF TGTGCCACGAATTCACCCCTCCACTTT
TRBJ2-7 - TRBV27 13 - CASSRNGPYEQYF TGTGCCAGCAGCAGGAACGGGCCCTACGAGCAGTACTTC
TRBJ2-1 TRBD2 TRBV11-2 14 many CASRVAGGLNEQFF TGTGCCAGCAGAGTAGCGGGAGGTCTCAATGAGCAGTTCTTC
TRBJ2-7 TRBD2 TRBV7-2 15 few CASSLPSGSTYEQYF TGTGCCAGCAGCTTACCTAGCGGGAGCACTTACGAGCAGTACTTC
TRBJ2-3 TRBD2 TRBV15 15 few CATRRRGGNTDTQYF TGTGCCACCAGAAGACGGGGGGGGAACACAGATACGCAGTATTTT
TRBJ2-3 TRBD2 TRBV11-3 17 - CASSHPRTSGSTDTQYF TGTGCCAGCAGCCATCCTCGGACTAGCGGGAGCACAGATACGCAGTATTTT
TRBJ2-5 - TRBV6-6 14 - CAGAMGDSQETQYF TGTGCCGGAGCGATGGGGGATAGCCAAGAGACCCAGTACTTC
TRBJ2-4 - TRBV20-1 13 many CSAAWAAKNIQYF TGCAGTGCTGCCTGGGCCGCCAAAAACATTCAGTACTTC
TRBJ2-1 TRBD1 TRBV12-3/TRBV12-4 18 - CASSSVPRATGFDNEQFF TGTGCCAGCAGTTCGGTTCCACGAGCGACAGGGTTCGACAATGAGCAGTTCTTC
TRBJ2-7 - TRBV4-1 16 many CASSQDRDTASYEQYF TGCGCCAGCAGCCAAGACCGGGACACAGCCTCCTACGAGCAGTACTTC
TRBJ1-2 - TRBV7-8 14 few CASSLRETNYGYTF TGTGCCAGCAGCTTAAGGGAAACTAACTATGGCTACACCTTC
TRBJ2-1 - TRBV7-9 16 few CASSLASSAFYNEQFF TGTGCCAGCAGCTTAGCGTCCAGCGCCTTCTACAATGAGCAGTTCTTC
TRBJ2-7 TRBD2 TRBV10-3 14 - CAISGGGRPYEQYF TGTGCCATCAGTGGGGGGGGAAGGCCGTACGAGCAGTACTTC
TRBJ2-1 - TRBV5-1 15 - CASSLAGRDNNEQFF TGCGCCAGCAGCTTGGCCGGGCGGGACAACAATGAGCAGTTCTTC
TRBJ2-7 - TRBV20-1 15 - CSARDGEGGYYEQYF TGCAGTGCTAGAGACGGGGAGGGGGGATACTACGAGCAGTACTTC
TRBJ2-1 TRBD1 TRBV3-1 14 - CASSQGSGGNEQFF TGTGCCAGCAGCCAAGGTTCAGGGGGCAATGAGCAGTTCTTC
TRBJ2-7 - TRBV18 14 few CASSADRAAYEQYF TGTGCCAGCTCAGCCGATAGGGCGGCCTACGAGCAGTACTTC
TRBJ1-3 - TRBV20-1 14 few CSAREGALGNTIYF TGCAGTGCTAGAGAAGGGGCGCTGGGAAACACCATATATTTT
TRBJ2-5 - TRBV9 15 - CASSARLTGRETQYF TGTGCCAGCAGTGCCCGTTTAACAGGGAGGGAGACCCAGTACTTC
TRBJ2-5 TRBD2 TRBV5-1 15 - CASTLAGGPVETQYF TGCGCCAGCACGCTAGCGGGGGGTCCCGTTGAGACCCAGTACTTC
TRBJ2-1 - TRBV2 15 - CASSEVGAGVNEQFF TGTGCCAGCAGTGAAGTTGGGGCCGGGGTCAATGAGCAGTTCTTC
TRBJ2-7 TRBD2 TRBV2 16 - CASSDPTSGSSYEQYF TGTGCCAGCAGTGATCCGACTAGCGGGAGCTCCTACGAGCAGTACTTC
TRBJ2-5 TRBD2 TRBV6-6 16 - CASSGIGTSVLGEQYF TGTGCCAGCAGCGGCATCGGGACTAGCGTACTAGGGGAGCAGTACTTC
TRBJ2-7 - TRBV7-2 14 - CASNSTGTSYEQYF TGTGCCAGCAACTCAACCGGGACTTCATACGAGCAGTACTTC
TRBJ2-3 - TRBV7-2 15 few CASSSRAGAGDTQYF TGTGCCAGCAGCTCGCGGGCAGGGGCAGGAGATACGCAGTATTTT
TRBJ2-3 - TRBV28 15 few CASSLSLPSTDTQYF TGTGCCAGCAGTCTTTCACTGCCCAGCACAGATACGCAGTATTTT
TRBJ2-3 - TRBV4-2 14 few CASSQEEGRDTQYF TGTGCCAGCAGCCAAGAAGAGGGAAGGGATACGCAGTATTTT
TRBJ2-5 TRBD1 TRBV2 14 - CASGAGQGQETQYF TGTGCCAGCGGGGCTGGACAGGGCCAAGAGACCCAGTACTTC
TRBJ2-5 TRBD1 TRBV5-1 14 few CATADRVTPETQYF TGCGCCACCGCGGACAGGGTGACGCCAGAGACCCAGTACTTC
TRBJ1-5 TRBD1 TRBV7-3 17 many CASRMGRGYYSNQPQHF TGTGCCAGCAGAATGGGCAGGGGGTATTATAGCAATCAGCCCCAGCATTTT
TRBJ1-1 - TRBV6-5 15 - CASSYGDGPSTEAFF TGTGCCAGCAGTTACGGTGACGGGCCGAGCACTGAAGCTTTCTTT
TRBJ1-2 - TRBV30 12 few CAWSPSVYGYTF TGTGCCTGGAGTCCGTCAGTCTATGGCTACACCTTC
TRBJ2-5 - TRBV20-1 12 many CSARFRQETQYF TGCAGTGCTAGATTCCGGCAAGAGACCCAGTACTTC
TRBJ2-2 - TRBV5-1 14 few CASSDTRNTGELFF TGCGCCTCCTCCGACACGCGGAACACCGGGGAGCTGTTTTTT
TRBJ2-4 TRBD2 TRBV4-1 21 few CASSPVPVDSGGAEAKNIQYF TGCGCCAGCAGCCCCGTACCTGTGGACAGCGGGGGGGCCGAGGCCAAAAACATTCAGTACTTC